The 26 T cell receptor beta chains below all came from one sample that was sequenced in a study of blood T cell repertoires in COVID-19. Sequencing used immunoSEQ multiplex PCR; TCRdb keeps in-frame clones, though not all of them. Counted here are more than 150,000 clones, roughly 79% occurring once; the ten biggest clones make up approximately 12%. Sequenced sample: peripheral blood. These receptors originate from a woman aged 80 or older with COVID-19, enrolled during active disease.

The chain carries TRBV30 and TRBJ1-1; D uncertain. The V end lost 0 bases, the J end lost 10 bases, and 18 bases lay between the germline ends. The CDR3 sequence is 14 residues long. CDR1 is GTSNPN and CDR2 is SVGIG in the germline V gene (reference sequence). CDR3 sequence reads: CAWSVLPDGSVAFF. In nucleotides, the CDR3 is TGTGCCTGGAGTGTACTACCGGATGGGAGTGTAGCTTTCTTT.

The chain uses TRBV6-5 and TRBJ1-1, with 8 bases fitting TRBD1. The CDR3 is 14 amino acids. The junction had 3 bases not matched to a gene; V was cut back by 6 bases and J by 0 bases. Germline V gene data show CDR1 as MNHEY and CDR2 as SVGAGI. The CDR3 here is CASRDRAMNTEAFF. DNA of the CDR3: TGTGCCAGCAGGGACAGGGCCATGAACACTGAAGCTTTCTTT.

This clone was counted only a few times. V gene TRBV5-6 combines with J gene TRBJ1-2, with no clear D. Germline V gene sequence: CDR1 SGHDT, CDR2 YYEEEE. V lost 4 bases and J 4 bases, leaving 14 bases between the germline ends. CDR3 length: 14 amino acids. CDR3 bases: TGTGCCAGCAGCCCCCAGAGCTCGGGCTATGGCTACACCTTC. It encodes CASSPQSSGYGYTF.

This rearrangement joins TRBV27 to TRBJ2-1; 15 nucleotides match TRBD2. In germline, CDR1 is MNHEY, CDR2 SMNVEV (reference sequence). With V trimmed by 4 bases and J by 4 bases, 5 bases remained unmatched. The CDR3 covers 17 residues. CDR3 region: CASSSGTSGGLYNEQFF. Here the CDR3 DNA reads TGTGCCAGCAGTTCCGGGACTAGCGGGGGGTTGTACAATGAGCAGTTCTTC.

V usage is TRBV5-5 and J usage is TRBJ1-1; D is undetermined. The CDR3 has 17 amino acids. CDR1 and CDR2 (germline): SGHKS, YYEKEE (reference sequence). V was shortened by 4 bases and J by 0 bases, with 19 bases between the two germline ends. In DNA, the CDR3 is TGTGCCAGCAGCCCAGCAGGTGCCCTTCTTCTGAACACTGAAGCTTTCTTT. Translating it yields CASSPAGALLLNTEAFF.

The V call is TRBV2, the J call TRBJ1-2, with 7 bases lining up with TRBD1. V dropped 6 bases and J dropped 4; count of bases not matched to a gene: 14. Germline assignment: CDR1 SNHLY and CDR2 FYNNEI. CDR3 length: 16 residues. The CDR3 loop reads CASSGSPGQASYGYTF. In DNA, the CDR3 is TGTGCCAGCAGCGGGTCCCCTGGACAGGCCTCCTATGGCTACACCTTC. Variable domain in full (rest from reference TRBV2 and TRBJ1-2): EPEVTQTPSHQVTQMGQEVILRCVPISNHLYFYWYRQILGQKVEFLVSFYNNEISEKSEIFDDQFSVERPDGSNFTLKIRSTKLEDSAMYFCASSGSPGQASYGYTFGSGTRLTVV.

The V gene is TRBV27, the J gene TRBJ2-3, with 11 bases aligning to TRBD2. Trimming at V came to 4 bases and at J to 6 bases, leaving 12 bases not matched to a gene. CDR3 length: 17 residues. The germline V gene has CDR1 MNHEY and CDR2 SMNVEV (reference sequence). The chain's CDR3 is CASSSSIAGGPQDTQYF. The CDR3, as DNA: TGTGCCAGCAGTTCATCAATAGCGGGGGGGCCTCAGGATACGCAGTATTTT.

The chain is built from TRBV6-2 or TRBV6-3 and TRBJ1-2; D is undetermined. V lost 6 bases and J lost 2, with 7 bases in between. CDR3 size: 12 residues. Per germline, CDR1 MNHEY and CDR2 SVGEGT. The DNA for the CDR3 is TGTGCCAGCAGCCACGGGAACTATGGCTACACCTTC. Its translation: CASSHGNYGYTF.

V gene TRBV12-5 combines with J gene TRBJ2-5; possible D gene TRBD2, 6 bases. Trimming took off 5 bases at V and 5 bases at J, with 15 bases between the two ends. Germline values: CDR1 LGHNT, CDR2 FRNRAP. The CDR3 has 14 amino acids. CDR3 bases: TGTGCTAGTGGTAGCCCGGGACTTAGGGAGACCCAGTACTTC. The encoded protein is CASGSPGLRETQYF.

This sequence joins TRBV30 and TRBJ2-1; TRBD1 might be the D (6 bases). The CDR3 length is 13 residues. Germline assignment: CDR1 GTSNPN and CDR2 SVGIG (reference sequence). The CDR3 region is CAQDRSSYNEQFF. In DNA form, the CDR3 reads TGTGCTCAGGACAGAAGCTCCTACAATGAGCAGTTCTTC.

The CDR3 DNA sequence: TGCGCCAGCAGCTTAACAATGCCGGAGGCGAGCACAGATACGCAGTATTTT. Residues: CASSLTMPEASTDTQYF. This chain joins TRBV5-1 and TRBJ2-3, with a possible D match to TRBD2 (5 bases). The CDR3 sequence is 17 residues long. Germline loops: CDR1 SGHRS, CDR2 YFSETQ. The germline V and J ends were trimmed by 2 bases and 0 bases, with 16 bases remaining between them. The full variable domain, rest sourced from reference TRBV5-1 and TRBJ2-3, is KAGVTQTPRYLIKTRGQQVTLSCSPISGHRSVSWYQQTPGQGLQFLFEYFSETQRNKGNFPGRFSGRQFSNSRSEMNVSTLELGDSALYLCASSLTMPEASTDTQYFGPGTRLTVL.

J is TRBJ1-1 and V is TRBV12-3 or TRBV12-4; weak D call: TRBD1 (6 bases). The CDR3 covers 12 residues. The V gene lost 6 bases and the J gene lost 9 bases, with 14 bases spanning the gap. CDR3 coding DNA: TGTGCCAGCAGCCGAGGACAGCCCAAAGCTTTCTTT. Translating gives CASSRGQPKAFF.

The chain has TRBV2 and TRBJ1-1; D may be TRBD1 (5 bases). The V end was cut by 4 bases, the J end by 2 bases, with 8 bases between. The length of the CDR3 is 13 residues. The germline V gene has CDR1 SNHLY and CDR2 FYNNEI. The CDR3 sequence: CASSGQRNTEAFF. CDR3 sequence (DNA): TGTGCCAGCAGTGGACAGAGAAACACTGAAGCTTTCTTT.

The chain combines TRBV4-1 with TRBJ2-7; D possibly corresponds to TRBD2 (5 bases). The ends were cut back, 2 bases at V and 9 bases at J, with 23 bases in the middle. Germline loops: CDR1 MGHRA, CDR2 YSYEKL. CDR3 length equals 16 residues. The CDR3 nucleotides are TGCGCCAGCAGCCAATCCAGTGGTCAAACGGGGTTAGGGCAGTACTTC. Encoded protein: CASSQSSGQTGLGQYF.

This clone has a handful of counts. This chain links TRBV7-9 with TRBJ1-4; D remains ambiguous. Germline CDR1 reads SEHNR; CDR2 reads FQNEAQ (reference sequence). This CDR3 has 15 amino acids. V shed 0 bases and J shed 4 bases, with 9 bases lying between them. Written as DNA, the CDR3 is TGTGCCAGCAGCTTAGCCCGTCAGATTAATGAAAAACTGTTTTTT. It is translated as CASSLARQINEKLFF.

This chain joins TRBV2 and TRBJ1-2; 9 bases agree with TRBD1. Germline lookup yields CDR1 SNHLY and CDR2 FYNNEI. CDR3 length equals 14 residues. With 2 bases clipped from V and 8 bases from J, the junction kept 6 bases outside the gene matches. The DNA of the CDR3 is TGTGCCAGCAGTGAATATCGGACAGGGGTCGGCTACACCTTC. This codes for CASSEYRTGVGYTF.

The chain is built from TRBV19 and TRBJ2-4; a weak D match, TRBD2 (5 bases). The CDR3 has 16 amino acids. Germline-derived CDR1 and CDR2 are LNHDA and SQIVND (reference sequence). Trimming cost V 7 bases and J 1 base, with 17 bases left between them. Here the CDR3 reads CASTPGLGLAKNIQYF. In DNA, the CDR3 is TGTGCCAGTACCCCAGGCCTAGGACTGGCCAAAAACATTCAGTACTTC.

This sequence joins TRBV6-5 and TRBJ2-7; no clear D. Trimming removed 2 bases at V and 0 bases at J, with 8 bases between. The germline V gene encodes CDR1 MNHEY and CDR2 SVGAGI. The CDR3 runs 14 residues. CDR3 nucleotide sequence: TGTGCCAGCAGTTACCTAGGAGACTCCTACGAGCAGTACTTC. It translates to CASSYLGDSYEQYF.

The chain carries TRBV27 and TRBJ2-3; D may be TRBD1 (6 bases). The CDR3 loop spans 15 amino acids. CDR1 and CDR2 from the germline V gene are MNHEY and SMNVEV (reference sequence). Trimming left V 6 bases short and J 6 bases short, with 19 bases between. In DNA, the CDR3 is TGTGCCAGCAGCTCCCTGGGCAAGAGGGGGGATACGCAGTATTTT. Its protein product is CASSSLGKRGDTQYF.

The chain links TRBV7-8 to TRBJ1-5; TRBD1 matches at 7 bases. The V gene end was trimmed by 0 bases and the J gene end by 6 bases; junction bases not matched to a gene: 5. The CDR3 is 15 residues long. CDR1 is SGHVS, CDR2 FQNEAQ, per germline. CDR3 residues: CASSLAPGGSQPQHF. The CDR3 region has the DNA TGTGCCAGCAGCTTAGCTCCAGGGGGTAGTCAGCCCCAGCATTTT.

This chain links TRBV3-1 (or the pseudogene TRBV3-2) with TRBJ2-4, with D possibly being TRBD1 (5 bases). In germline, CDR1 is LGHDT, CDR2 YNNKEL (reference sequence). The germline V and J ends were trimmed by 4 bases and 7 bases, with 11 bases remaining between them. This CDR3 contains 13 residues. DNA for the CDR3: TGTGCCAGCAGCCCCCCGACAGAGAACATTCAGTACTTC. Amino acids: CASSPPTENIQYF.

The CDR3 nucleotides read TGTGCCAGCAGAAAACTAGCGGGGGGGCGAGAGACCCAGTACTTC. Encoded protein: CASRKLAGGRETQYF. The V gene is TRBV7-2, the J gene TRBJ2-5; 13 bases agree with TRBD2. The germline gives CDR1 SGHTA, CDR2 FQGNSA. There are 15 residues in the CDR3. The J segment lost 4 bases and the V segment lost 6 bases, leaving 5 bases of the junction unmatched.

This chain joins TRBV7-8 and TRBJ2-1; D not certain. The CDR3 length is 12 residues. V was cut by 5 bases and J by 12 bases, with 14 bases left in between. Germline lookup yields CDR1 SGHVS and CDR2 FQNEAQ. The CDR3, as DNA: TGTGCCAGCAGCCAAAATGGGCTTGGGCAGTTCTTC. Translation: CASSQNGLGQFF.

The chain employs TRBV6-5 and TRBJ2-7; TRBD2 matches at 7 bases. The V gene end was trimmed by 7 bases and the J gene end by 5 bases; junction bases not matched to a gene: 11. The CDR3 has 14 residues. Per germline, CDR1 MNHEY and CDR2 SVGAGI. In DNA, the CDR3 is TGTGCCAGCACGTTTACGGGGGGTGAGGACGAGCAGTACTTC. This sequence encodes CASTFTGGEDEQYF.

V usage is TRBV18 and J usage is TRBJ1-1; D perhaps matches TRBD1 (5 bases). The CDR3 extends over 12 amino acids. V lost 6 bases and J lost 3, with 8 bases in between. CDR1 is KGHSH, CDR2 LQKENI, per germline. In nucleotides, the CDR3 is TGTGCCAGCTCCTCGGGGGACACTGAAGCTTTCTTT. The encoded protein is CASSSGDTEAFF.

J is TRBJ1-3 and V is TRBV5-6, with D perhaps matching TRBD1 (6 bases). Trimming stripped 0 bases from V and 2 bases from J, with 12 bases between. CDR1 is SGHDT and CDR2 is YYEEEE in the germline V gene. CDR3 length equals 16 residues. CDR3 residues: CASSLALGGPGNTIYF. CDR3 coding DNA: TGTGCCAGCAGCTTGGCTCTTGGGGGCCCTGGAAACACCATATATTTT.